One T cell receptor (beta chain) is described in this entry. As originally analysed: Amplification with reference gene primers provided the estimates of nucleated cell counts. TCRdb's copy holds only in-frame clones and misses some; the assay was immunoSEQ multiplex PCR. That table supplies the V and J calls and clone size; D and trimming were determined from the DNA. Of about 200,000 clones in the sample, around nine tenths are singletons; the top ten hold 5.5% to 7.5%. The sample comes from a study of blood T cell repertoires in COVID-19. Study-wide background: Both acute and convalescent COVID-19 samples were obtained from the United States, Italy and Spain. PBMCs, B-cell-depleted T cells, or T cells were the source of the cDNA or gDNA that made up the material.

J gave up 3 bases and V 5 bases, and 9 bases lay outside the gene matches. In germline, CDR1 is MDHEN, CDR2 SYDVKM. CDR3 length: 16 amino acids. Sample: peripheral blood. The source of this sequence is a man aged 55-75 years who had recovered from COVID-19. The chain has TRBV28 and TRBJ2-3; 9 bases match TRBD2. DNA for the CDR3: TGTGCCAGCAGTCCCTTAGCGGGAGAGGTTACAGATACGCAGTATTTT. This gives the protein CASSPLAGEVTDTQYF.